The text below deals with one T cell receptor beta chain. These data come from a study of blood T cell repertoires in COVID-19. In the study overall: COVID-19 samples, acute and convalescent, were from the United States, Italy and Spain. PBMCs, B-cell-depleted T cells, or T cells were the source of the cDNA or gDNA that made up the material.

In the authors' workflow: Cell counts per sample came from amplifying reference gene primers. Assay used: immunoSEQ multiplex PCR; TCRdb lists only in-frame clones, some missing. That table is the source of V, J and clone size, and D and trimming were worked out from the DNA. The table includes tens of thousands of clones, roughly 83% detected once. The V gene's germline CDR1 is SNHLY and CDR2 FYNNEI. The CDR3 contains 11 residues. Deletions cut 3 bases from V and 2 bases from J, with 2 bases between. V is TRBV2 and J is TRBJ2-7, with D unresolved. Sequenced material: peripheral blood. The clonotype originates from a man aged 45 to 65 with acute or convalescent COVID-19. CDR3 DNA sequence: TGTGCCAGCAGTGACACCTACGAGCAGTACTTC. Residues: CASSDTYEQYF.